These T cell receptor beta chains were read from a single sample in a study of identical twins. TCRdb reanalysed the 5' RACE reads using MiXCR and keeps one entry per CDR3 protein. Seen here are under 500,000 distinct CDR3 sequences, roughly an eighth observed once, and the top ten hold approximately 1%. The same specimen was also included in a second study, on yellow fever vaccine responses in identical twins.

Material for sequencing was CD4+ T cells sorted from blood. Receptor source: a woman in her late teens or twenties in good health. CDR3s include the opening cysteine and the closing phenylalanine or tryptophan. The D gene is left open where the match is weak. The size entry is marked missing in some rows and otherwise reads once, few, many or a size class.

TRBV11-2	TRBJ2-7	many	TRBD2	CASSPAGTSGNGGYEQYF	TGTGCCAGCAGCCCAGCAGGGACTAGCGGGAATGGTGGCTACGAGCAGTACTTC
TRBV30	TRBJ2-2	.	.	CAWSQPISNTGELFF	TGTGCCTGGAGTCAGCCAATTTCGAACACCGGGGAGCTGTTTTTT
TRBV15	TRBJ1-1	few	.	CATSLSTGWNTEAFF	TGTGCCACCAGCCTTTCGACAGGCTGGAACACTGAAGCTTTCTTT
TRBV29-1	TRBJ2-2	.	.	CSVAQGGTANTGELFF	TGCAGCGTCGCGCAGGGGGGGACAGCGAACACCGGGGAGCTGTTTTTT
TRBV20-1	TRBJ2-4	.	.	CSAHLVAGLNIQYF	TGCAGTGCTCATCTAGTGGCGGGGTTAAACATTCAGTACTTC
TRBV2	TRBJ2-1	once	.	CASHRDSYNEQFF	TGTGCCAGCCACAGGGACTCCTACAATGAGCAGTTCTTC
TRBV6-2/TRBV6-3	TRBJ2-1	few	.	CASSFDSRPYNEQFF	TGTGCCAGCAGTTTCGACAGCCGCCCCTACAATGAGCAGTTCTTC
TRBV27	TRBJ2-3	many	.	CASSLKPDTQYF	TGTGCCAGCAGTTTAAAACCAGATACGCAGTATTTT
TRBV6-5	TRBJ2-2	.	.	CASSFTVNTGELFF	TGTGCCAGCAGTTTTACCGTCAACACCGGGGAGCTGTTTTTT
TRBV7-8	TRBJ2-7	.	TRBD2	CASSSARAGGAFEQYF	TGTGCCAGCAGCTCCGCCCGAGCGGGAGGGGCTTTCGAGCAGTACTTC
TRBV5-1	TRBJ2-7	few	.	CASSAEGPSYEQYF	TGCGCCAGCAGCGCTGAAGGCCCCTCCTACGAGCAGTACTTC
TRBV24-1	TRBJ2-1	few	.	CATASSDASSYNEQFF	TGTGCCACCGCGAGCAGTGATGCTAGCTCCTACAATGAGCAGTTCTTC
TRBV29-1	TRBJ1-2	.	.	CSVVGDGGYTF	TGCAGCGTTGTAGGGGATGGTGGCTACACCTTC
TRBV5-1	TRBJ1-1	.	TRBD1	CASSRQGAYGTEAFF	TGCGCCAGCAGCCGACAGGGGGCTTATGGGACTGAAGCTTTCTTT
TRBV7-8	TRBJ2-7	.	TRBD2	CASSLVTGGLYEQYF	TGTGCCAGCAGCTTAGTGACGGGAGGCCTCTACGAGCAGTACTTC
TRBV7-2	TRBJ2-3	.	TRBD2	CASSLVGGLEYDTQYF	TGTGCCAGCAGCTTAGTAGGGGGACTAGAATACGATACGCAGTATTTT
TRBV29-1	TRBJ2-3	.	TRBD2	CSVGLAGGADTQYF	TGCAGCGTAGGTCTAGCGGGAGGGGCAGATACGCAGTATTTT
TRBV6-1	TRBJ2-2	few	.	CASNPGTLPGELFF	TGTGCCAGCAACCCCGGGACCCTACCCGGGGAGCTGTTTTTT
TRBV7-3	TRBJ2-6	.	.	CASSFRQAGANVLTF	TGTGCCAGCAGCTTCCGACAGGCTGGGGCCAACGTCCTGACTTTC
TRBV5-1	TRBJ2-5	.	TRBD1	CASSSGQGSQETQYF	TGCGCCAGCAGCTCTGGACAGGGGTCCCAAGAGACCCAGTACTTC
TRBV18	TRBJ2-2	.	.	CASSLLRDGLSGELFF	TGTGCCAGCTCTCTGCTGAGGGACGGACTGTCCGGGGAGCTGTTTTTT
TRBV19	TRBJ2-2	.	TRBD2	CASSSPAGAAGELFF	TGTGCCAGTAGTTCCCCAGCGGGAGCGGCGGGGGAGCTGTTTTTT
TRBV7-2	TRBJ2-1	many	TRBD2	CASIRGLALGEQFF	TGTGCCAGCATCAGGGGACTAGCCCTCGGTGAGCAGTTCTTC
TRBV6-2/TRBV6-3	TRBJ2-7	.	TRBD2	CASSYLPGLAGSYEQYF	TGTGCCAGCAGTTACTTACCGGGACTAGCGGGTTCCTACGAGCAGTACTTC
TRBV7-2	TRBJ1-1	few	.	CASSPYWNTEAFF	TGTGCCAGCAGCCCCTATTGGAACACTGAAGCTTTCTTT
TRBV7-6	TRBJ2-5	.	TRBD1	CASSLGTGEETQYF	TGTGCCAGCAGCTTAGGGACAGGGGAAGAGACCCAGTACTTC
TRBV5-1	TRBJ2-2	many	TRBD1	CASRGGYQNTGELFF	TGCGCCAGCAGAGGGGGCTACCAAAACACCGGGGAGCTGTTTTTT
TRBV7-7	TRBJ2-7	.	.	CAGEFRCTYEQYF	TGTGCCGGGGAATTTAGGTGTACCTACGAGCAGTACTTC
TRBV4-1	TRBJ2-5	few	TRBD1	CASSHNPGQPIETQYF	TGCGCCAGCAGCCATAACCCGGGACAGCCGATAGAGACCCAGTACTTC
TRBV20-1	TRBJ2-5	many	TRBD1	CSARQGAGETQYF	TGCAGTGCGAGACAGGGGGCAGGGGAGACCCAGTACTTC
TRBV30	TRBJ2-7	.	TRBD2	CAWSSSGKGEQYF	TGTGCCTGGAGTAGTAGCGGGAAGGGCGAGCAGTACTTC
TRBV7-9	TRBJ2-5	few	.	CASSLAGAGQETQYF	TGTGCCAGCAGCTTAGCGGGAGCAGGCCAAGAGACCCAGTACTTC
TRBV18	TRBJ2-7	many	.	CASSPPGQWDEQYF	TGTGCCAGCTCACCTCCGGGACAATGGGACGAGCAGTACTTC
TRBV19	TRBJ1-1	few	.	CASSIGGRTNGVIF	TGTGCCAGTAGTATAGGAGGCCGGACAAACGGGGTGATCTTT
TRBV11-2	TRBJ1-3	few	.	CASSRTGTSTGNTIYF	TGTGCCAGCAGCCGAACAGGGACGAGTACGGGAAACACCATATATTTT
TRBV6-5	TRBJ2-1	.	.	CASSYRAEGNNEQFF	TGTGCCAGCAGTTACAGGGCCGAAGGGAACAATGAGCAGTTCTTC
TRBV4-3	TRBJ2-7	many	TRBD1	CASSQDERPGQRALEQYF	TGCGCCAGCAGCCAAGATGAGAGGCCGGGACAGAGGGCCTTGGAGCAGTACTTC
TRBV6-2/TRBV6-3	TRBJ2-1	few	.	CASIGVGNEQFF	TGTGCCAGCATCGGGGTGGGCAATGAGCAGTTCTTC
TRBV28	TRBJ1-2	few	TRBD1	CASSSRTGRGYTF	TGTGCCAGCAGTTCCCGGACAGGGCGAGGCTACACCTTC
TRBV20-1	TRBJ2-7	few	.	CSALTGVAYEQYF	TGCAGTGCTTTGACAGGTGTGGCCTACGAGCAGTACTTC
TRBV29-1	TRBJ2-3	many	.	CSVEDPRRSTITDTQYF	TGCAGCGTTGAAGATCCGCGCCGGTCGACAATCACAGATACGCAGTATTTT
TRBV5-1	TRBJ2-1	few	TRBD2	CASSRGTSDHNEQFF	TGCGCCAGCAGCCGTGGGACTAGCGATCACAATGAGCAGTTCTTC
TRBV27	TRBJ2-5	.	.	CASSSPRYQETQYF	TGTGCCAGCAGTTCCCCGCGCTACCAAGAGACCCAGTACTTC
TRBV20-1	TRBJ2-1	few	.	CSARTERTYNEQFF	TGCAGTGCTAGGACGGAGCGGACTTACAATGAGCAGTTCTTC
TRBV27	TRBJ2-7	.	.	CASSLSFAVRGFLYEQYF	TGTGCCAGCAGTTTATCGTTTGCCGTCAGGGGTTTTCTCTACGAGCAGTACTTC
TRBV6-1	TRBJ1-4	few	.	CASQRQVFDEKLFF	TGTGCCAGCCAGAGACAGGTTTTTGATGAAAAACTGTTTTTT
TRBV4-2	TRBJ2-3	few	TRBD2	CASSQVKRGASTDTQYF	TGTGCCAGCAGCCAAGTAAAGCGGGGGGCCAGCACAGATACGCAGTATTTT
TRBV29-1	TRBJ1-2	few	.	CSVEGPLGFGYTF	TGCAGCGTTGAAGGGCCCTTAGGTTTCGGCTACACCTTC
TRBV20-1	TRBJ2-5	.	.	CSARTIRETQYF	TGCAGTGCACGGACAATTAGGGAGACCCAGTACTTC
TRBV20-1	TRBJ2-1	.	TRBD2	CSATSGGALEQFF	TGCAGTGCCACTTCGGGGGGAGCCCTTGAGCAGTTCTTC
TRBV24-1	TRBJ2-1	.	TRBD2	CATSDPLAGGPHNEQFF	TGTGCCACCAGTGATCCGCTAGCGGGGGGGCCCCACAATGAGCAGTTCTTC
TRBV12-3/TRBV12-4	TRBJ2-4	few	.	CASTSRRVSIQYF	TGTGCCAGCACTTCCCGACGGGTATCCATTCAGTACTTC
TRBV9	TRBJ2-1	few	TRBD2	CASSVGLAGRSTHANEQFF	TGTGCCAGCAGCGTAGGACTAGCGGGTAGATCCACTCATGCCAATGAGCAGTTCTTC
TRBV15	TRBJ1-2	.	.	CATSRDTAMNYGYTF	TGTGCCACCAGCAGAGATACAGCCATGAACTATGGCTACACCTTC
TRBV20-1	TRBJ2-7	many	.	CSVGVPSVSYEQYF	TGCAGTGTGGGGGTCCCAAGTGTTTCCTACGAGCAGTACTTC